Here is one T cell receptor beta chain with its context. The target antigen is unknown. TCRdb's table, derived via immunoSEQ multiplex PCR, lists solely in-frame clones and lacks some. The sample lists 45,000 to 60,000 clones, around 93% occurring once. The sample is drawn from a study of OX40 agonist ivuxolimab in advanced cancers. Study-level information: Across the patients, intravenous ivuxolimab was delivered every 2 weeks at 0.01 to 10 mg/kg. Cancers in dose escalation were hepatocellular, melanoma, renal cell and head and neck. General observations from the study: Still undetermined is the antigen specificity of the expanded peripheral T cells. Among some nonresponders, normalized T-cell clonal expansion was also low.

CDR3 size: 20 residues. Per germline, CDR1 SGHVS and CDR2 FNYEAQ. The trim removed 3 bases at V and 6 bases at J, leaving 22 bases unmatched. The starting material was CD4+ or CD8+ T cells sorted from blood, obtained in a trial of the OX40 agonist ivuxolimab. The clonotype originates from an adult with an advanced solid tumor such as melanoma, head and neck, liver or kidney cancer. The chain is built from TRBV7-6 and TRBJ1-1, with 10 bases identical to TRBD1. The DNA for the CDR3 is TGTGCCAGCAGCTTCGGACCAGCTCATGGGGGACAGGGGTATGAAGCTGAAGCTTTCTTT. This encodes CASSFGPAHGGQGYEAEAFF.